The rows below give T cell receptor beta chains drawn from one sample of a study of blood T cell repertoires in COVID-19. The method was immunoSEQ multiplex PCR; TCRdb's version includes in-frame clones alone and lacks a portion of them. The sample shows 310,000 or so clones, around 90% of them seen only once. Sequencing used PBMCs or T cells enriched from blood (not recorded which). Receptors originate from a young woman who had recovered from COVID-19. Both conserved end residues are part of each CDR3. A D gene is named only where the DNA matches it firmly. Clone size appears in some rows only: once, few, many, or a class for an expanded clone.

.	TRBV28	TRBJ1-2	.	CASSLSYGSYGYTF	TGTGCCAGCAGTTTAAGTTATGGTAGCTATGGCTACACCTTC
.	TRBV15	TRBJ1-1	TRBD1	CATRPRTGLTEAFF	TGTGCCACCAGGCCCCGGACAGGGCTCACTGAAGCTTTCTTT
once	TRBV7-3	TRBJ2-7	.	CASSSGVGGNYEQYF	TGTGCCAGCAGCTCCGGCGTGGGGGGAAACTACGAGCAGTACTTC
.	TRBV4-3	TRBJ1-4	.	CASSQGQSQGNEKLFF	TGCGCCAGCAGCCAAGGACAGTCTCAGGGGAATGAAAAACTGTTTTTT
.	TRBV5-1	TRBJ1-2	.	CASSLEASYGYTF	TGCGCCAGCAGCTTGGAAGCGAGCTATGGCTACACCTTC
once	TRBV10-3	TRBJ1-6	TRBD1	CATGGNSPLHF	TGTGCCACAGGGGGGAATTCACCCCTCCACTTT
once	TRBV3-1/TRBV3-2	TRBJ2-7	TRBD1	CASSQTPALGQGYEQYF	TGTGCCAGCAGCCAAACCCCCGCACTGGGACAGGGTTACGAGCAGTACTTC
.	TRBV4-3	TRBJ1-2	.	CASSQVGGRGRGYTF	TGCGCCAGCAGCCAAGTGGGTGGGAGGGGTCGTGGCTACACCTTC
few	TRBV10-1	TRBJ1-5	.	CASSEETESYSNQPQHF	TGCGCCAGCAGTGAGGAGACAGAGAGTTATAGCAATCAGCCCCAGCATTTT
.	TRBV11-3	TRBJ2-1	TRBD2	CASSLGGLEGEQFF	TGTGCCAGCAGCTTAGGGGGACTAGAAGGCGAGCAGTTCTTC
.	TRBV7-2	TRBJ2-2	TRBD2	CASNRLAGGQTGELFF	TGTGCCAGCAACAGACTAGCGGGAGGGCAAACCGGGGAGCTGTTTTTT
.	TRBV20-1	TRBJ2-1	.	CSASVRDNEQFF	TGCAGTGCTAGTGTGCGGGACAATGAGCAGTTCTTC
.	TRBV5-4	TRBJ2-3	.	CASSPGRGTDTQYF	TGTGCCAGCAGCCCGGGCCGGGGGACAGATACGCAGTATTTT
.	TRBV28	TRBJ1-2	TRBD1	CASSLTGGGYTF	TGTGCCAGCAGTTTAACAGGGGGTGGCTACACCTTC
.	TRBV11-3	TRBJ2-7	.	CASSLRHPNYEQYF	TGTGCCAGCAGCTTAAGACATCCCAACTACGAGCAGTACTTC
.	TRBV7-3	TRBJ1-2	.	CASSSQGQYGYTF	TGTGCCAGCAGCTCCCAGGGGCAATATGGCTACACCTTC
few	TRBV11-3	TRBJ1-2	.	CASSSQFRGPRFNNYGYTF	TGTGCCAGCAGCTCTCAATTCAGGGGACCGAGGTTTAATAACTATGGCTACACCTTC
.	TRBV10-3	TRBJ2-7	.	CAISPGGNYEQYF	TGTGCCATCAGCCCCGGGGGTAACTACGAGCAGTACTTC
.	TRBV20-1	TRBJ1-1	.	CKRRGDTEAFF	TGCAAGAGGAGGGGTGACACTGAAGCTTTCTTT
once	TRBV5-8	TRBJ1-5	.	CASSLAGSQPQHF	TGTGCCAGCAGCTTGGCAGGTTCTCAGCCCCAGCATTTT
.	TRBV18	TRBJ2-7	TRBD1	CASSPPRDRIYEQYF	TGTGCCAGCTCACCTCCCCGGGACAGGATCTACGAGCAGTACTTC
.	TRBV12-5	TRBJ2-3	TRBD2	CASGSGTSGLNTDTQYF	TGTGCTAGTGGTTCCGGGACTAGCGGGCTGAACACAGATACGCAGTATTTT
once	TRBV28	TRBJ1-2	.	CASSTGIGYTF	TGTGCCAGCAGTACAGGGATTGGCTACACCTTC
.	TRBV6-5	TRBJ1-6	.	CASSVGQGGSPLHF	TGTGCCAGCTCGGTAGGCCAGGGAGGGTCACCCCTCCACTTT
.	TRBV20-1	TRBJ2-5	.	CSARGSETQYF	TGCAGTGCCCGCGGATCGGAGACCCAGTACTTC
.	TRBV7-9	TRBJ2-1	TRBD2	CASEGLAGYNEQFF	TGTGCCAGCGAGGGACTAGCGGGGTACAATGAGCAGTTCTTC
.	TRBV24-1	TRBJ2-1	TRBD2	CATSDPASGRVSGEQFF	TGTGCCACCAGTGACCCAGCTAGCGGGAGGGTTTCGGGCGAGCAGTTCTTC
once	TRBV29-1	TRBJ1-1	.	CSARDNPLEAFF	TGCAGCGCCAGAGACAACCCACTTGAAGCTTTCTTT
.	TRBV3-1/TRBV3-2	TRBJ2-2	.	CASSHLEGELFF	TGTGCCAGCAGCCACCTAGAAGGGGAGCTGTTTTTT
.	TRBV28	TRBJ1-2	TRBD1	CASSSTTGDGYTF	TGTGCCAGCAGTTCAACCACAGGGGATGGCTACACCTTC
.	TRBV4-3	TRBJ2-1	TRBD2	CASSQGTSGSYNEQFF	TGCGCCAGCAGCCAAGGGACTAGCGGGTCCTACAATGAGCAGTTCTTC
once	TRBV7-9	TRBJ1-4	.	CASASGLYEKLFF	TGTGCCAGCGCCTCGGGATTATATGAAAAACTGTTTTTT
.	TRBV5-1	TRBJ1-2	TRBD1	CASSSRTGGGYGYTF	TGCGCCAGCAGCTCCCGGACAGGGGGCGGGTATGGCTACACCTTC
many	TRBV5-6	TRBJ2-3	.	CASSLVSGLSTDTQYF	TGTGCCAGCAGCTTGGTTAGCGGCCTTAGCACAGATACGCAGTATTTT
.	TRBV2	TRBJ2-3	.	CASQSGTLSSTDTQYF	TGTGCCAGCCAGTCAGGGACACTAAGCTCCACAGATACGCAGTATTTT
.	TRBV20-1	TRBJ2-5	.	CSASWGGETQYF	TGCAGTGCTAGTTGGGGGGGCGAGACCCAGTACTTC
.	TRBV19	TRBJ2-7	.	CASSIVGAHYEQYF	TGTGCCAGTAGTATAGTTGGAGCCCACTACGAGCAGTACTTC
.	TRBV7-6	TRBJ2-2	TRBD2	CASTGLAGVNTGELFF	TGTGCCAGCACGGGACTAGCGGGAGTGAACACCGGGGAGCTGTTTTTT
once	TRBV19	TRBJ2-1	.	CASSGRVAENEQFF	TGTGCCAGTAGCGGAAGGGTAGCGGAGAATGAGCAGTTCTTC
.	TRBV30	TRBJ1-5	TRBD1	CAWRGQGAGGPQHF	TGTGCCTGGAGAGGACAGGGGGCAGGAGGGCCCCAGCATTTT
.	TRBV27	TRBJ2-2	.	CASSLVGRMFTGELFF	TGTGCCAGCAGCCTAGTTGGGAGGATGTTCACCGGGGAGCTGTTTTTT
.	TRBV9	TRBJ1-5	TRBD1	CASSPGTGYGQPQHF	TGTGCCAGCAGCCCGGGGACAGGGTACGGTCAGCCCCAGCATTTT
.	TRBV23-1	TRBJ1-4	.	CASSQIPRLDEKLFF	TGCGCCAGCAGTCAAATTCCCAGACTAGATGAAAAACTGTTTTTT
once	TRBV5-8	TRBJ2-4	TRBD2	CASSLGLAGGDIQYF	TGTGCCAGCAGCCTGGGACTAGCGGGAGGAGACATTCAGTACTTC
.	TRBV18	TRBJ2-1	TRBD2	CASSSSGSSYNEQFF	TGTGCCAGCTCCTCTAGCGGGAGCTCCTACAATGAGCAGTTCTTC
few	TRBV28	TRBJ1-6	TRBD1	CASSSPTGRNSTLHF	TGTGCCAGCAGCTCTCCGACAGGGAGGAATTCGACCCTCCACTTT
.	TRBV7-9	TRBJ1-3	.	CASSVTGSSGNTIYF	TGTGCCAGCAGCGTAACAGGGAGTTCTGGAAACACCATATATTTT
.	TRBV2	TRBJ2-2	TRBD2	CASSELAGSATGELFF	TGTGCCAGCAGTGAACTAGCGGGATCGGCCACCGGGGAGCTGTTTTTT
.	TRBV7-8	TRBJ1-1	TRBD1	CASSLRQGNTEAFF	TGTGCCAGCAGCTTAAGACAGGGGAACACTGAAGCTTTCTTT
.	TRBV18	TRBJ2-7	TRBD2	CASSSSGGNEQYF	TGTGCCAGCTCATCGTCGGGAGGAAACGAGCAGTACTTC
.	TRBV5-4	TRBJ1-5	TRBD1	CASSEQGDSNQPQHF	TGTGCCAGCAGCGAACAGGGGGATAGCAATCAGCCCCAGCATTTT
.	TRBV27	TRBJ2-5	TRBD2	CASKGLAVKETQYF	TGTGCCAGCAAGGGACTAGCGGTCAAAGAGACCCAGTACTTC